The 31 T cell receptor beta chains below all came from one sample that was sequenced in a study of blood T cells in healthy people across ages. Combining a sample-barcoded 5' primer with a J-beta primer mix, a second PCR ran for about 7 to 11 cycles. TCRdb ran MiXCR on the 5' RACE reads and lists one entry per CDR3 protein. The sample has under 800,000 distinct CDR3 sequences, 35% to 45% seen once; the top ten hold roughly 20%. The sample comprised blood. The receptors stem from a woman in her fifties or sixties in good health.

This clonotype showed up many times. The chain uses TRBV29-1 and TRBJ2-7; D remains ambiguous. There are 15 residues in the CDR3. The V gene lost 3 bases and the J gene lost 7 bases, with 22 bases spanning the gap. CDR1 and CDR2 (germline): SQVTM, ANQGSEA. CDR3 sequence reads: CSVDIAAGASLEQYF. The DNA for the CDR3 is TGCAGCGTTGACATTGCGGCAGGTGCCTCCCTTGAGCAGTACTTC.

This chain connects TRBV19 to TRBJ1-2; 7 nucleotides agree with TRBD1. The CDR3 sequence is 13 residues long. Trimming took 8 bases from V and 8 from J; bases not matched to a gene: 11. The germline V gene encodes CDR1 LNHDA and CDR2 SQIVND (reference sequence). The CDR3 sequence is CASARQGVYGYTF. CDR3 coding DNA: TGTGCCAGTGCCCGACAGGGAGTCTACGGCTACACCTTC.

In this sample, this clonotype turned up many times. CDR3 nucleotide sequence: TGTGCCAGCAGCGCCTCCGGAGATACGCAGTATTTT. The encoded protein is CASSASGDTQYF. The chain joins TRBV21-1 to TRBJ2-3. TRBV21-1 has pseudogene status. The CDR3 length is 12 residues.

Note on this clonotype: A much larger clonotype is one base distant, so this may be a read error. The CDR3 sequence: CASSLEAETQFF. In DNA form, the CDR3 reads TGTGCCAGCAGCTTAGAGGCAGAGACCCAGTTCTTC. The V and J genes are TRBV7-2 and TRBJ2-1, with unresolved D. With 1 base removed from V and 13 bases from J, the gap between germline ends came to 11 bases. There are 12 residues in the CDR3. The germline CDR1 and CDR2 sequences are SGHTA and FQGNSA. Supplemented by reference TRBV7-2 and TRBJ2-1, the full variable domain reads GAGVSQSPSNKVTEKGKDVELRCDPISGHTALYWYRQSLGQGLEFLIYFQGNSAPDKSGLPSDRFSAERTGGSVSTLTIQRTQQEDSAVYLCASSLEAETQFFGPGTRLTVL.

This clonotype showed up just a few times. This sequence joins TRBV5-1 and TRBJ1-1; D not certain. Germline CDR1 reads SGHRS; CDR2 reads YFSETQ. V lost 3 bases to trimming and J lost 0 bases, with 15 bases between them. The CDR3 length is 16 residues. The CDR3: CASSSGRTIMNTEAFF. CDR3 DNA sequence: TGCGCCAGCAGCTCTGGACGGACGATAATGAACACTGAAGCTTTCTTT. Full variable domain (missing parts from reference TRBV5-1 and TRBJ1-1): KAGVTQTPRYLIKTRGQQVTLSCSPISGHRSVSWYQQTPGQGLQFLFEYFSETQRNKGNFPGRFSGRQFSNSRSEMNVSTLELGDSALYLCASSSGRTIMNTEAFFGQGTRLTVV.

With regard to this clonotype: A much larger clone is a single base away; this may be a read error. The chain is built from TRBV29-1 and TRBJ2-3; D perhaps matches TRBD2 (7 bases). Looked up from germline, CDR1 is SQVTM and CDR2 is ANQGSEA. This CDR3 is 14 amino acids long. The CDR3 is CSAGGHISTATQYF. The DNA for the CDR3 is TGCAGCGCCGGGGGGCACATTAGCACAGCTACGCAGTATTTT.

The chain's CDR3 is CASSQDSTGSGYTF. As DNA, the CDR3 is TGTGCCAGCAGCCAAGACTCGACAGGGTCTGGCTACACCTTC. This chain connects TRBV3-1 to TRBJ1-2; 7 bases are a match to TRBD1. V gave up 0 bases and J gave up 7 bases; unmatched junction bases: 5. The CDR3 runs 14 residues. CDR1 LGHDT and CDR2 YNNKEL come from the germline V gene (reference sequence).

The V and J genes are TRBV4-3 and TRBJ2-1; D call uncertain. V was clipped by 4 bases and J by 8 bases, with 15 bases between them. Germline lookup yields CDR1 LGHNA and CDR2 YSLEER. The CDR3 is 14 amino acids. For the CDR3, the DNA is TGCGCCAGCAGCCGCACCGCCGGCGTAGATGAGCAGTTCTTC. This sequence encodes CASSRTAGVDEQFF.

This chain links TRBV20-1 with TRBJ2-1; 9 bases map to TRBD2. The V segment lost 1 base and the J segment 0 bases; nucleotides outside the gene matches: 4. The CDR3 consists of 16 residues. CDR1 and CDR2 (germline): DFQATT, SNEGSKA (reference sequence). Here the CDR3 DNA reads TGCAGTGCTAGAGGGAGCGGGAGGAGCTCCTACAATGAGCAGTTCTTC. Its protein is CSARGSGRSSYNEQFF.

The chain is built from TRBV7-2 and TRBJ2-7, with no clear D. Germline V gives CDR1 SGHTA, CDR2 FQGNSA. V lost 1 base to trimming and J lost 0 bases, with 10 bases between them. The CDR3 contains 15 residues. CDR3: CTSSLVPQDSYEQYF. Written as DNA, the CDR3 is TGTACCAGCAGCTTAGTCCCCCAGGACTCCTACGAGCAGTACTTC.

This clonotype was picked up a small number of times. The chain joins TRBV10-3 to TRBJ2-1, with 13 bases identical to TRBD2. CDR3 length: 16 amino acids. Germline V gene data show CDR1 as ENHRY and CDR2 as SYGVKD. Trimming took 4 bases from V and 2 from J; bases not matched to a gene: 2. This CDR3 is CAISVGTSGAYNEQFF. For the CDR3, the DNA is TGTGCCATCAGTGTAGGGACTAGCGGGGCCTACAATGAGCAGTTCTTC.

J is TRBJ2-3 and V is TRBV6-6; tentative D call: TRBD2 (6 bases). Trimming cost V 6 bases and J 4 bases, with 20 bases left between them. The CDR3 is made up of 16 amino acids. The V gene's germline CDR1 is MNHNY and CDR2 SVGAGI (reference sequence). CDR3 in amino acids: CASSYSRGRIADTQYF. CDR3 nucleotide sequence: TGTGCCAGCAGCTATTCTCGGGGGAGGATAGCAGATACGCAGTATTTT.

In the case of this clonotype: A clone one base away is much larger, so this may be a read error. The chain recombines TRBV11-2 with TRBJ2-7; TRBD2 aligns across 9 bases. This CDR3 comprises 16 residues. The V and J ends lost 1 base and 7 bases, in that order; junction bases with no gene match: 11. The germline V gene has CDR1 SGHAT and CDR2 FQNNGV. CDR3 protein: CASSLVGTSRYNEQYF. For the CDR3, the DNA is TGTGCCAGCAGCTTAGTCGGGACTAGCAGGTACAATGAGCAGTACTTC.

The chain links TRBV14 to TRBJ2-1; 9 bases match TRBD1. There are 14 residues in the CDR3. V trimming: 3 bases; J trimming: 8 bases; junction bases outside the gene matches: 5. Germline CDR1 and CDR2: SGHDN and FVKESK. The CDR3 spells CASSHGQGLDEQFF. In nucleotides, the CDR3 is TGTGCCAGCAGCCACGGACAGGGGTTGGATGAGCAGTTCTTC.

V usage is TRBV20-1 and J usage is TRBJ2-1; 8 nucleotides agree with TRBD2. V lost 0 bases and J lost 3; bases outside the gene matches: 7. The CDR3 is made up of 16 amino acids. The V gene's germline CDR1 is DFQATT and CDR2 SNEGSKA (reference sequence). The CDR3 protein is CSARDFLAGRYNEQFF. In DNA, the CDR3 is TGCAGTGCTAGAGATTTTCTAGCGGGCCGCTACAATGAGCAGTTCTTC.

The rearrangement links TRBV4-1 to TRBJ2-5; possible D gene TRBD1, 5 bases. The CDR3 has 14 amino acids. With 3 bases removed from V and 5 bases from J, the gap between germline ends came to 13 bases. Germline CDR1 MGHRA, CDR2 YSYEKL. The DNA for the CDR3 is TGCGCCAGCAGCCACACAGGAGCCTGGGAGACCCAGTACTTC. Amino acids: CASSHTGAWETQYF.

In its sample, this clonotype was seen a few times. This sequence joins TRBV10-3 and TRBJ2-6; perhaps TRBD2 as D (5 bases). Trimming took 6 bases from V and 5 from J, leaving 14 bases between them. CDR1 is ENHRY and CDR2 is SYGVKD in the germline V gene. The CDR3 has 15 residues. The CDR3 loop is CAISPGIERANVLTF. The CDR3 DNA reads TGTGCCATCAGCCCCGGGATCGAAAGGGCCAACGTCCTGACTTTC.

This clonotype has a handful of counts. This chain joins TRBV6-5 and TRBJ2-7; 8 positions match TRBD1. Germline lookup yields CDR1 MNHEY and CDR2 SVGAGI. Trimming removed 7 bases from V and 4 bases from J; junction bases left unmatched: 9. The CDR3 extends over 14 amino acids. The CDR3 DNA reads TGTGCCAGCAAGATGACAGGGGTTGGGTACGAGCAGTACTTC. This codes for CASKMTGVGYEQYF.

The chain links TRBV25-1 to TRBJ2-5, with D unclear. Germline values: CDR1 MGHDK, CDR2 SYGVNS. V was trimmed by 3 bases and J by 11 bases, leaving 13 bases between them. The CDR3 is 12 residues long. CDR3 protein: CASSDSTYGQYF. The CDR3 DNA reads TGTGCCAGCAGTGACAGTACCTACGGGCAGTACTTC.

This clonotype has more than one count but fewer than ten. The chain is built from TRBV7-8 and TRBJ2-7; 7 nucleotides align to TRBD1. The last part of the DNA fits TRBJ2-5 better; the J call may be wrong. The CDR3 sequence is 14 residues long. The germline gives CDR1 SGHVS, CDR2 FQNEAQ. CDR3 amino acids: CASIPRGQVETQYF. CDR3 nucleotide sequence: TGTGCCAGCATCCCGAGGGGGCAGGTGGAGACCCAGTACTTC.

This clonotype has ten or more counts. The CDR3, as DNA: TGTGCCAGCAGTTTTGAGGGGATAAAGACAGATACGCAGTATTTT. This sequence encodes CASSFEGIKTDTQYF. The chain links TRBV27 to TRBJ2-3; either TRBD1 or TRBD2 may fit D (5 bases each). V was cut by 3 bases and J by 3 bases, with 13 bases left in between. Germline CDR1 MNHEY, CDR2 SMNVEV (reference sequence). CDR3 length: 15 residues.

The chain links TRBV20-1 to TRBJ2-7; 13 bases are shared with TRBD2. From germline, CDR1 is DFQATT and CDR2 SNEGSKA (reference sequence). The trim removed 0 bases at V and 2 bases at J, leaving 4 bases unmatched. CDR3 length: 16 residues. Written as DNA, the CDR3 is TGCAGTGCTAGAGAAGCCGGACTAGCGGGGGCCTACGAGCAGTACTTC. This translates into CSAREAGLAGAYEQYF.

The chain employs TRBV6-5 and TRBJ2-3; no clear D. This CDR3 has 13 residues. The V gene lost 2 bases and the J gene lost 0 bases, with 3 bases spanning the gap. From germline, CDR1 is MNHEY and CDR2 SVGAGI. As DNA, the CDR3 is TGTGCCAGCAGTTACCTCAGCACAGATACGCAGTATTTT. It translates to CASSYLSTDTQYF.

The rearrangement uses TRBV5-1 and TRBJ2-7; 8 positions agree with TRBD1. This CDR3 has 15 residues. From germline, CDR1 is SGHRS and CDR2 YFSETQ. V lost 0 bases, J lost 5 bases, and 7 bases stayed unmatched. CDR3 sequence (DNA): TGCGCCAGCAGCTTGGCGGGCAGGGGGCTCAACGAGCAGTACTTC. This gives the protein CASSLAGRGLNEQYF.

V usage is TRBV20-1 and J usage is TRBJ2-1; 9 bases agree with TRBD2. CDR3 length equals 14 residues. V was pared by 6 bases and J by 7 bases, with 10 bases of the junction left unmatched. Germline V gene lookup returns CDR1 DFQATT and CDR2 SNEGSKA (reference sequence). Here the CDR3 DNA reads TGCAGTGCCCCCCGGCGGGGGGGCGTAAATGAGCAGTTCTTC. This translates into CSAPRRGGVNEQFF.

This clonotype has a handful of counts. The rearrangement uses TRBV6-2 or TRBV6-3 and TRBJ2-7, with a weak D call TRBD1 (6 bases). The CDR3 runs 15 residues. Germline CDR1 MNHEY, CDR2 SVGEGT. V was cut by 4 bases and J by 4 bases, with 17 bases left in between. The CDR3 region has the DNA TGTGCCAGCAGTTCGCTCGGGCAGGGGCAGTACGAGCAGTACTTC. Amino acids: CASSSLGQGQYEQYF.

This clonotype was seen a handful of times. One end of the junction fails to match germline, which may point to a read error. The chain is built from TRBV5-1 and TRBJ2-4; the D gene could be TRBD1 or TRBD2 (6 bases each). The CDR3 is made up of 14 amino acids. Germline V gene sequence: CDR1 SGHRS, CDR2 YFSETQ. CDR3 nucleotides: TGCGTCAGCAGCCAACCACAGGGTTCGGGGGAGCAGTACTTC. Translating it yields CVSSQPQGSGEQYF.

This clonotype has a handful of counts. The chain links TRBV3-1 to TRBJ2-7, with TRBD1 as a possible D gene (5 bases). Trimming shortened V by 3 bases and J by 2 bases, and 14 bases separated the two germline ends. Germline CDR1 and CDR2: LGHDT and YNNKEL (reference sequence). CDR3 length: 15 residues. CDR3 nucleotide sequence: TGTGCCAGCAGCCACACAGGTCAACGGGCCTACGAGCAGTACTTC. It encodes CASSHTGQRAYEQYF.

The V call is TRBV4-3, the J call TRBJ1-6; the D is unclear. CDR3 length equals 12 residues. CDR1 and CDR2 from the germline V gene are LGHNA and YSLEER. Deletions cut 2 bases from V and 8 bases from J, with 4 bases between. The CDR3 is CASSQTHSPLHF. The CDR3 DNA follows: TGCGCCAGCAGCCAAACCCATTCACCCCTCCACTTT.

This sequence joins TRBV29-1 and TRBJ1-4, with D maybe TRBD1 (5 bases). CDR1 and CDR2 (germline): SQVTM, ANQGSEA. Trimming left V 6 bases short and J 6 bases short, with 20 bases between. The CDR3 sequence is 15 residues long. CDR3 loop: CSVRPEGPHHEKLFF. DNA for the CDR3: TGCAGCGTCCGCCCGGAGGGGCCCCACCATGAAAAACTGTTTTTT.

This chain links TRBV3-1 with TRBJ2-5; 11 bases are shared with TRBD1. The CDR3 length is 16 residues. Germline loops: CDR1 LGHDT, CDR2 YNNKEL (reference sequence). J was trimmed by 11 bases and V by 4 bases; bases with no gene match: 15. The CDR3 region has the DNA TGTGCCAGCAGCCCACGGACAGGGGGCGATGTCCGGGAGCAGTACTTC. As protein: CASSPRTGGDVREQYF.